This record covers a single TCR beta chain. Its specificity is unknown. Alongside a J-beta primer mix, a sample-barcoded 5' primer served in a second PCR lasting about 7 to 11 cycles. The authors tagged each cDNA molecule using a template-switch adaptor with 12 random nucleotides. TCRdb recomputed calls from the 5' RACE reads with MiXCR, one row per CDR3 protein. This sample has nearly 1 million distinct CDR3 sequences, with about 51% found just once. Russia was home to the donors, healthy Caucasian individuals aged about 6 to 100. These data belong to a study of blood T cells in healthy people across ages. Points from the study as a whole: The authors considered diversity estimates from one million T cells to be underestimates. Because sorting was not performed, PBMCs prevented conclusive naive versus antigen-experienced comparison.

The length of the CDR3 is 17 residues. The germline CDR1 and CDR2 sequences are MGHRA and YSYEKL. The sample taken for sequencing was blood. The TCR sequence derives from a woman aged 55-69 years in good health. The chain carries TRBV4-1 and TRBJ2-5; the D is unclear. With the DNA end fitting TRBJ2-7 better, the J assignment may be wrong. CDR3 protein: CASSSILRVKGSYEQYF. CDR3 in DNA: TGCGCCAGCAGCTCGATACTAAGGGTCAAGGGCTCCTACGAGCAGTACTTC.